Below, 12 T cell receptor beta chains from the same sample are listed, as sequenced in a study of a mutant IDH1 vaccine in newly diagnosed glioma. Method: immunoSEQ multiplex PCR; TCRdb's copy keeps in-frame clones and lacks some. In the table there are more than 25,000 clones, about 76% of which are singletons. Their antigens remain unidentified. The time point: week 35, safety follow-up. What each vaccine dose contained was 300 ug of mutant IDH1 20-mer peptide, accompanied by topical imiquimod. Sequenced material: PBMCs, taken from a glioma patient whose treatment included an IDH1 peptide vaccine. These receptors all come from a man between 45 and 60 years old with glioma.

The rearrangement joins TRBV15 to TRBJ1-6; D is unclear. This CDR3 has 15 residues. The germline gives CDR1 LNHNV, CDR2 YYDKDF (reference sequence). V gave up 1 base and J gave up 7 bases, with 11 bases separating them. The CDR3 reads CATSRGIRENSPLHF. DNA for the CDR3: TGTGCCACCAGCAGAGGGATCCGGGAGAATTCACCCCTCCACTTT.

This clone has a single count. The rearrangement uses TRBV12-5 and TRBJ2-7; the match to TRBD1 covers 7 bases. From germline, CDR1 is LGHNT and CDR2 FRNRAP. This CDR3 comprises 14 residues. Trimming at V came to 2 bases and at J to 7 bases, leaving 8 bases not matched to a gene. CDR3 loop: CASGLLPTGLEQYF. CDR3 DNA sequence: TGTGCTAGTGGTTTGCTCCCGACAGGGTTGGAGCAGTACTTC.

This clone was observed a single time. This chain uses TRBV7-9 with TRBJ2-1, with D tentatively TRBD2 (5 bases). Germline V CDR1 and CDR2: SEHNR, FQNEAQ (reference sequence). This CDR3 is 14 amino acids long. V was cut by 1 base and J by 3 bases, with 7 bases left in between. The CDR3 loop is CASSLGGSYNEQFF. DNA of the CDR3: TGTGCCAGCAGCTTAGGAGGGAGCTACAATGAGCAGTTCTTC.

The V gene is TRBV4-2, the J gene TRBJ1-1, with 8 bases lining up with TRBD1. Germline values: CDR1 LGHNA, CDR2 YNFKEQ. CDR3 length: 12 amino acids. Trimming cost V 4 bases and J 7 bases; bases outside gene matches: 2. This CDR3 is CASSPGQGEAFF. CDR3 in DNA: TGTGCCAGCAGCCCAGGACAGGGTGAAGCTTTCTTT.

J is TRBJ2-6 and V is TRBV30; D gene uncertain. Trimming shortened V by 1 base and J by 3 bases, and 7 bases separated the two germline ends. The CDR3 is 14 amino acids. Per the germline V gene, CDR1 is GTSNPN and CDR2 is SVGIG (reference sequence). CDR3 amino acids: CAWSASLGANVLTF. In DNA form, the CDR3 reads TGTGCCTGGAGTGCCAGCCTTGGGGCCAACGTCCTGACTTTC.

V is TRBV20-1 and J is TRBJ2-2; D is uncertain. V dropped 2 bases and J dropped 7 bases, with 5 bases sitting between them. This CDR3 region has 11 residues. CDR1 and CDR2 from the germline V gene are DFQATT and SNEGSKA (reference sequence). The CDR3 nucleotides read TGCAGTGCTAGATTCGGCGGGGAGCTGTTTTTT. Protein: CSARFGGELFF.

The rearrangement uses TRBV18 and TRBJ1-1, with D unclear. CDR1 and CDR2 from the germline V gene are KGHSH and LQKENI. There are 16 residues in the CDR3. Trimming stripped 3 bases from V and 0 bases from J, with 14 bases between. In DNA form, the CDR3 reads TGTGCCAGCTCACCTAGGCAAGGCTCTATGAACACTGAAGCTTTCTTT. It yields the protein CASSPRQGSMNTEAFF.

The chain joins TRBV5-1 to TRBJ1-3; maybe TRBD1 (5 bases). The germline CDR1 and CDR2 sequences are SGHRS and YFSETQ. Trimming removed 6 bases at V and 3 bases at J, with 16 bases between. The CDR3 totals 15 residues. The CDR3 here is CASTSGGSGGNTIYF. For the CDR3, the DNA is TGCGCCAGCACCTCCGGGGGGTCTGGTGGAAACACCATATATTTT.

The genes are TRBV4-1 and TRBJ1-4; D not resolved. The CDR3 length is 13 residues. In germline, CDR1 is MGHRA, CDR2 YSYEKL. V was clipped by 9 bases and J by 0 bases, with 8 bases between them. CDR3 loop: CASMSATNEKLFF. CDR3 DNA sequence: TGCGCCAGTATGTCTGCAACTAATGAAAAACTGTTTTTT.

The chain combines TRBV5-1 with TRBJ2-2, with D possibly being TRBD1 (6 bases). Germline V gene sequence: CDR1 SGHRS, CDR2 YFSETQ. The ends were cut back, 5 bases at V and 1 base at J, with 6 bases in the middle. The CDR3 length is 13 residues. In nucleotides, the CDR3 is TGCGCCAGCAGGGGACAGAACACCGGGGAGCTGTTTTTT. It is translated as CASRGQNTGELFF.

The V gene is TRBV5-1, the J gene TRBJ2-3; 7 bases are a match to TRBD2. The CDR3 has 15 amino acids. Germline CDR1 reads SGHRS; CDR2 reads YFSETQ. With 2 bases clipped from V and 6 bases from J, the junction kept 9 bases outside the gene matches. The CDR3 sequence: CASSFGGRRGDTQYF. CDR3 nucleotide sequence: TGCGCCAGCAGCTTTGGCGGGAGACGGGGGGATACGCAGTATTTT.

This clone was detected a few times. The chain has TRBV5-1 and TRBJ2-7; D is unresolved. Trimming removed 2 bases at V and 3 bases at J, with 9 bases between. Germline V gene sequence: CDR1 SGHRS, CDR2 YFSETQ. The CDR3 loop spans 13 amino acids. CDR3 amino acids: CASSFNPGYEQYF. The CDR3 bases are TGCGCCAGCAGCTTTAATCCGGGCTACGAGCAGTACTTC.